This T cell receptor (beta chain) was sequenced in a study of T cells in women clearing cervical HPV infection. Study context: No precancer developed; the control's incident HPV16 infection cleared within 12 months.

Remarks on this clone: The antigen remains undetermined.

This table comes from immunoSEQ multiplex PCR, and its TCRdb copy is limited to in-frame clones, with some not included. In total, the table holds fewer than 35,000 clones. Study-level findings and limits: T-cell numbers per sample were unknown and may explain richness differences. Repertoire richness, not evenness, was significantly elevated in CIN3+ cases versus controls.

Material: blood buffy coat. This receptor was obtained from a woman between 18 and 75 years old with a cervical HPV16 infection that either progressed to CIN3+ or cleared (not recorded which).

The DNA read from the CDR3 is TGCAGTGCTAGAGTTTTCTCAGGGGATAGTCAGCCC. This encodes CSARVFSGDSQP. The complete CDR3 reads CSARVFSGDSQPQHF. V gene TRBV20-1 combines with J gene TRBJ1-5, with D tentatively TRBD1 (6 bases). The read ends 3 residues early relative to the CDR3; the germline J gene fills the gap. V shed 1 base and J shed 6 bases, with 16 bases lying between them. This CDR3 comprises 15 residues. Germline V CDR1 and CDR2: DFQATT, SNEGSKA (reference sequence).